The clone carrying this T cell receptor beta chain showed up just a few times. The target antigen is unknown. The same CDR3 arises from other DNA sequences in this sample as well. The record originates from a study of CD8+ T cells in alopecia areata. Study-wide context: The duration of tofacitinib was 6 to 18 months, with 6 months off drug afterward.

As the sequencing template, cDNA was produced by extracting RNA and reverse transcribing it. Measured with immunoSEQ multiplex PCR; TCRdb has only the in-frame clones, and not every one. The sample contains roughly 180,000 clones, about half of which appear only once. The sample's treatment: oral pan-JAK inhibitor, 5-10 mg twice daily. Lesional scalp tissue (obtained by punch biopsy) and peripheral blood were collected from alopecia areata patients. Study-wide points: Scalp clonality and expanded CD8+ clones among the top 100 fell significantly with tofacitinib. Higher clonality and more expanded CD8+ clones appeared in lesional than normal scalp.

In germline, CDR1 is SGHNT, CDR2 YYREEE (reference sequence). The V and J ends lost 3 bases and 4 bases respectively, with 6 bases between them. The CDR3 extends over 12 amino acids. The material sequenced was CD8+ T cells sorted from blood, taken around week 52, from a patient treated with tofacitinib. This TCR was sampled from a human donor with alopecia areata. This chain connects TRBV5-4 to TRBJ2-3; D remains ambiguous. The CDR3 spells CASSYNADTQYF. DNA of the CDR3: TGTGCCAGCAGCTATAACGCAGATACGCAGTATTTT.